This entry features one T cell receptor (beta chain) sequence. Its antigen remains unknown. The data are from a study of identical twins. General study points: Researchers reported weaker excess twin sharing in beta out-of-frame sequences. Model-predicted out-of-frame TCR alpha sharing fell below observed values in monozygotic twins.

Unique molecular identifiers were in the cDNA, with template-switch universal primer binding. TCRdb reprocessed the 5' RACE reads with MiXCR, giving one entry per CDR3 protein. The table has 1,800,000 or so distinct CDR3 sequences, less than 40% seen once. This CDR3 region has 12 residues. Deletions cut 6 bases from V and 4 bases from J, with 7 bases between. Germline V gives CDR1 SGHTA, CDR2 FQGNSA. This receptor was identified in a newborn girl in good health. Source material: cord blood. The chain recombines TRBV7-2 with TRBJ1-5; D is uncertain. The CDR3 bases are TGTGCCAGCAGTGGGTTAAATCAGCCCCAGCATTTT. Its protein is CASSGLNQPQHF.